This paragraph reports one T cell receptor (beta chain). Antigen: not known. This sample is part of a study of glioma-infiltrating T cells. Study-wide results and limits: Tissue and blood shared very few CDR3 sequences. Gliomas, especially low-grade, showed above-expected tissue-blood divergence; non-neoplastic patients showed below.

The iRepertoire nested amplicon-rescue multiplex PCR amplified TCR alpha and beta CDR3s from RNA. Tissue mRNA or PBMC total RNA, about 90-450 ng, went into one-step reverse transcription and amplification. MiXCR, applied by TCRdb to the multiplex PCR reads, yields one record per CDR3 protein. Among about 93,000 distinct CDR3 sequences listed, about 40% were seen once. The CDR3 loop spans 14 amino acids. Losses at the gene ends were 0 bases for V and 5 bases for J; bases not matched to a gene: 2. The V gene's germline CDR1 is MDHEN and CDR2 SYDVKM. The V call is TRBV28, the J call TRBJ2-7; 9 nucleotides align to TRBD1. Source material: glioma tissue, nonneoplastic brain tissue, or PBMCs (not recorded which). The TCR was taken from a human donor with low-grade glioma or glioblastoma, undergoing nonglioma brain surgery, or in good health (not recorded which). The chain's CDR3 is CASSLWGQGHEQYF. CDR3 DNA sequence: TGTGCCAGCAGTTTATGGGGACAGGGCCACGAGCAGTACTTC.